This TCR beta chain was documented in a study of blood T cell repertoires in COVID-19. Whole-study context: T cells, B-cell-depleted T cells, or PBMCs provided the cDNA or gDNA that served as material.

The data were produced by immunoSEQ multiplex PCR, yet TCRdb's version contains in-frame clones alone and is incomplete. The data hold fewer than 70,000 clones, with roughly 89% observed a single time. This CDR3 is 17 amino acids long. Between the trimmed V and J ends, which lost 2 bases and 0 bases, there was a span of 14 bases. The germline CDR1 and CDR2 sequences are WSHSY and SAAADI. The specimen sequenced was peripheral blood. The J gene is TRBJ1-5, the V gene TRBV10-2; TRBD1 is a possible D gene (5 bases). The TCR was taken from a man aged 45-65 years with active COVID-19. The CDR3 here is CASSERLRQNSNQPQHF. DNA of the CDR3: TGCGCCAGCAGTGAGAGGCTCAGACAGAATAGCAATCAGCCCCAGCATTTT.